These 29 T cell receptor beta chains came from one sample sequenced in a study of T cells expressing NK-cell markers. TCRdb re-called the 5' RACE reads and gives one entry per CDR3 protein, without DNA. The repertoire shows 300,000 or so distinct CDR3 sequences; the top ten hold more than 3.5%. Material: blood T cells: a sorted CD56 or NKG2C T cell subset, CD4+ or CD8+ T cells, or bulk PBMC T cells (not recorded which). These TCRs come from a woman between 18 and 70 years old in good health.

The genes are TRBV4-3 and TRBJ2-2; TCRdb outputs TRBD2, but without DNA this stays unchecked. Germline CDR1 and CDR2: LGHNA and YSLEER. The CDR3 loop spans 17 amino acids. CDR3 sequence reads: CASSQGWQAGGTGELFF.

By frequency, this clonotype registers medium-sized. This chain uses TRBV12-3 or TRBV12-4 with TRBJ1-6. This CDR3 has 14 amino acids. CDR3 loop: CASSLAGRLAPLHF.

This chain uses TRBV5-4 with TRBJ1-1; TCRdb's D call, TRBD1, is unchecked because there is no DNA. In germline, CDR1 is SGHNT, CDR2 YYREEE (reference sequence). The CDR3 has 14 amino acids. This CDR3 is CASSPRGGEREAFF. The full variable domain, its missing parts supplied by reference TRBV5-4 and TRBJ1-1, is ETGVTQSPTHLIKTRGQQVTLRCSSQSGHNTVSWYQQALGQGPQFIFQYYREEENGRGNFPPRFSGLQFPNYSSELNVNALELDDSALYLCASSPRGGEREAFFGQGTRLTVV.

The gene calls are TRBV7-2 and TRBJ2-5; TCRdb selects TRBD2, and the lack of DNA leaves this call unchecked. The CDR3 contains 16 residues. CDR1 and CDR2 from the germline V gene are SGHTA and FQGNSA. CDR3 sequence reads: CASSPRQGIPQETQYF.

V usage is TRBV5-1 and J usage is TRBJ1-4; TCRdb's assignment of TRBD1 cannot be checked, as there is no DNA. CDR3 size: 13 residues. Germline CDR1 reads SGHRS; CDR2 reads YFSETQ. The CDR3 sequence: CASSPRGDGKLFF.

The chain joins TRBV24-1 to TRBJ1-3; TCRdb selects TRBD1, and the lack of DNA leaves this call unchecked. CDR1 and CDR2 from the germline V gene are KGHDR and SFDVKD. This CDR3 has 15 amino acids. CDR3 sequence reads: CATSSGSWPSDTIYF.

The chain has TRBV19 and TRBJ2-1; without DNA, the TCRdb call of TRBD2 cannot be checked. In germline, CDR1 is LNHDA, CDR2 SQIVND (reference sequence). This CDR3 has 15 amino acids. The CDR3 here is CASRISGRASGEQFF.

The chain carries TRBV15 and TRBJ2-3; the D call from TCRdb, TRBD1, cannot be confirmed without DNA. The CDR3 extends over 15 amino acids. Germline V gene data show CDR1 as LNHNV and CDR2 as YYDKDF (reference sequence). The CDR3 here is CATSRGTGVADTQYF.

V and J are TRBV12-3 or TRBV12-4 and TRBJ2-1. The CDR3 sequence is 11 residues long. This chain's CDR3 is CASSLWNEQFF.

This chain connects TRBV29-1 to TRBJ1-1; checking the TCRdb D call of TRBD1 is not possible without DNA. The CDR3 totals 13 residues. The germline CDR1 and CDR2 sequences are SQVTM and ANQGSEA. This CDR3 is CSVSRGTSTEAFF.

The chain joins TRBV6-2 or TRBV6-3 to TRBJ1-2. CDR3 size: 12 residues. In germline, CDR1 is MNHEY, CDR2 SVGEGT. This CDR3 reads CASSTASLHGTF.

The rearrangement joins TRBV7-2 to TRBJ2-3; TCRdb's assignment of TRBD1 cannot be checked, as there is no DNA. The CDR3 is made up of 15 amino acids. The germline gives CDR1 SGHTA, CDR2 FQGNSA. The CDR3 is CASSSGAMSTDTQYF.

The V call is TRBV29-1, the J call TRBJ2-7; TCRdb outputs TRBD2, but without DNA this stays unchecked. Germline CDR1 is SQVTM and CDR2 is ANQGSEA. The CDR3 length is 13 residues. The CDR3 loop reads CSVIIAGGGEQYF.

This rearrangement joins TRBV6-5 to TRBJ2-3; the TCRdb call, TRBD1, lacks DNA for checking. This CDR3 region has 14 residues. In germline, CDR1 is MNHEY, CDR2 SVGAGI. This CDR3 reads CASSYGGGTDTQYF.

CDR3 protein: CASSVRVNNEQFF. This rearrangement joins TRBV9 to TRBJ2-1. Germline values: CDR1 SGDLS, CDR2 YYNGEE. This CDR3 is built from 13 residues.

The chain combines TRBV18 with TRBJ2-2; absent DNA, TCRdb's TRBD1 call cannot be checked. This CDR3 is 17 amino acids long. Germline CDR1 KGHSH, CDR2 LQKENI. The CDR3 here is CASSPAPPGATTGELFF.

CDR3: CASSFPGPYEQYF. The chain has TRBV7-9 and TRBJ2-7; the D call of TRBD1 rests on TCRdb alone, since no DNA is present to check it. Germline CDR1 SEHNR, CDR2 FQNEAQ (reference sequence). The CDR3 sequence is 13 residues long.

The rearrangement links TRBV5-5 to TRBJ2-1; TCRdb outputs TRBD1, but without DNA this stays unchecked. The CDR3 length is 15 residues. Germline CDR1 is SGHKS and CDR2 is YYEKEE (reference sequence). The chain's CDR3 is CASSLVGQGYNEQFF.

The chain employs TRBV29-1 and TRBJ2-6; there is no DNA to check the TCRdb D call of TRBD1. CDR1 and CDR2 (germline): SQVTM, ANQGSEA. CDR3 length: 15 residues. The CDR3 spells CSVVQGQDGANVLTF.

This chain connects TRBV7-9 to TRBJ2-3. Looked up from germline, CDR1 is SEHNR and CDR2 is FQNEAQ (reference sequence). The CDR3 is 16 amino acids. CDR3 residues: CASSLSGTASTDTQYF. The full variable domain, its missing parts supplied by reference TRBV7-9 and TRBJ2-3, is DTGVSQNPRHKITKRGQNVTFRCDPISEHNRLYWYRQTLGQGPEFLTYFQNEAQLEKSRLLSDRFSAERPKGSFSTLEIQRTEQGDSAMYLCASSLSGTASTDTQYFGPGTRLTVL.

V is TRBV20-1 and J is TRBJ1-2. This CDR3 has 12 residues. Germline V gene data show CDR1 as DFQATT and CDR2 as SNEGSKA (reference sequence). The CDR3 region is CSARIGNYGYTF.

V gene TRBV18 combines with J gene TRBJ2-7. This CDR3 comprises 12 residues. Germline-derived CDR1 and CDR2 are KGHSH and LQKENI. CDR3 region: CASSPLSYEQYF.

The V call is TRBV6-5, the J call TRBJ2-5; the D call from TCRdb, TRBD1, cannot be confirmed without DNA. This CDR3 spans 17 amino acids. Germline lookup yields CDR1 MNHEY and CDR2 SVGAGI. CDR3 sequence reads: CASSYLNMTGRKETQYF.

The chain recombines TRBV20-1 with TRBJ2-1; TCRdb picks TRBD1, but there is no DNA to check that call. The germline CDR1 and CDR2 sequences are DFQATT and SNEGSKA (reference sequence). This CDR3 contains 15 residues. The CDR3 sequence: CSAESDGKSYNEQFF.

This chain joins TRBV20-1 and TRBJ2-1; no DNA is available, so the TRBD1 call from TCRdb remains unchecked. This CDR3 region has 15 residues. Per germline, CDR1 DFQATT and CDR2 SNEGSKA (reference sequence). CDR3 sequence: CSARSFYRGQNEQFF.

This rearrangement joins TRBV25-1 to TRBJ1-6. Per germline, CDR1 MGHDK and CDR2 SYGVNS. The CDR3 length is 13 residues. The CDR3 spells CASSEYQASPLHF.

This rearrangement joins TRBV2 to TRBJ1-5; no DNA is available, so the TRBD1 call from TCRdb remains unchecked. Per germline, CDR1 SNHLY and CDR2 FYNNEI. The CDR3 consists of 13 residues. CDR3 residues: CASRGQSNQPQHF.

The rearrangement links TRBV5-1 to TRBJ2-1; TCRdb outputs TRBD2, but without DNA this stays unchecked. This CDR3 comprises 14 residues. Germline-derived CDR1 and CDR2 are SGHRS and YFSETQ. CDR3 residues: CASRDSGAYNEQFF.

This chain joins TRBV6-2 or TRBV6-3 and TRBJ1-2; TCRdb outputs TRBD1, but without DNA this stays unchecked. CDR1 and CDR2 from the germline V gene are MNHEY and SVGEGT. The CDR3 loop spans 14 amino acids. CDR3 residues: CASSYQGTGYGYTF.